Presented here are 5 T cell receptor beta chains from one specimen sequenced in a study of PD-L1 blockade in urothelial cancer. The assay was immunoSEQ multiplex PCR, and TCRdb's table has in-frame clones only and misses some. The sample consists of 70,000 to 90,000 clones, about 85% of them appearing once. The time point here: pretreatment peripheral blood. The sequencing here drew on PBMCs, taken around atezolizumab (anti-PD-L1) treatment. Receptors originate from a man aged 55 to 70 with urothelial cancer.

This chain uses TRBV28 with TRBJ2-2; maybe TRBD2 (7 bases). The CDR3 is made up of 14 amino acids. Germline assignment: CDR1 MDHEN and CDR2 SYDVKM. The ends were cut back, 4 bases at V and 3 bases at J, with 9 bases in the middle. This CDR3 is CASSSGGYTGELFF. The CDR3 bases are TGTGCCAGCAGTTCGGGGGGCTACACCGGGGAGCTGTTTTTT.

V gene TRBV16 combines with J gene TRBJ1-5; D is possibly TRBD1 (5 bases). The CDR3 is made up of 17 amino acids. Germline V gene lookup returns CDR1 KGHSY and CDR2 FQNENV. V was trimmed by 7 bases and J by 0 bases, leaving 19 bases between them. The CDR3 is CASTTFVGGRSNQPQHF. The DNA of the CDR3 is TGTGCCAGCACCACGTTTGTGGGGGGACGTAGCAATCAGCCCCAGCATTTT.

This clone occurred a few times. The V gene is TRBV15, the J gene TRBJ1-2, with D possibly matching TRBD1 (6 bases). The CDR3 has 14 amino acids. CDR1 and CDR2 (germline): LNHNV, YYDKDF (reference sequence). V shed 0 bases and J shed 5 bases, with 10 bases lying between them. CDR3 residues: CATSRDLGAYGYTF. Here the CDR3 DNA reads TGTGCCACCAGCAGAGATTTGGGGGCGTATGGCTACACCTTC.

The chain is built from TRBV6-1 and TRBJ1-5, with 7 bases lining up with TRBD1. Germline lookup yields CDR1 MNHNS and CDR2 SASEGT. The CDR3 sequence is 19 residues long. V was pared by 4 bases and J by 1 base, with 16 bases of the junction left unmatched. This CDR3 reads CASSGFGRGVYLSNQPQHF. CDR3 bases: TGTGCCAGCAGTGGTTTCGGCAGGGGGGTATATTTAAGCAATCAGCCCCAGCATTTT.

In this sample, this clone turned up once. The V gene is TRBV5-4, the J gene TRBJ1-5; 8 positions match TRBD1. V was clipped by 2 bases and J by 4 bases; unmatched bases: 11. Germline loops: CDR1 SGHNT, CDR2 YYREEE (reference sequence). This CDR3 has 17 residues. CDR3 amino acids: CASSFRGPLLDNQPQHF. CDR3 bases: TGTGCCAGCAGCTTCAGGGGGCCACTACTAGATAATCAGCCCCAGCATTTT.